Listed here are 28 T cell receptor beta chains from one sample, sequenced in a study of T-cell memory formation after mild COVID-19. TCRdb fed the 5' RACE reads into MiXCR, producing one record per CDR3 protein. The sample has around 300,000 distinct CDR3 sequences, roughly 15% seen once. The sequencing sample was made of PBMCs or a T cell subset sorted from them (not recorded which). Every receptor here comes from a man younger than 30 who had mild COVID-19 (a few samples of this study predate the infection). Cell type and time point are not known.

This clonotype was observed many times. The chain couples TRBV23-1 to TRBJ2-2; D is unresolved. TRBV23-1 is flagged as an ORF with uncertain function. The length of the CDR3 is 16 residues. V was pared by 3 bases and J by 2 bases, with 13 bases between. CDR3 loop: CASSQRPGPNTGELFF. CDR3 coding DNA: TGCGCCAGCAGTCAGAGGCCTGGACCCAACACCGGGGAGCTGTTTTTT.

The V gene is TRBV6-2 or TRBV6-3, the J gene TRBJ2-2; D is undetermined. The CDR3 sequence is 15 residues long. The germline CDR1 and CDR2 sequences are MNHEY and SVGEGT. Deletions cut 4 bases from V and 0 bases from J, with 9 bases between. In DNA form, the CDR3 reads TGTGCCAGCAGTTGGTACGGCGCGAACACCGGGGAGCTGTTTTTT. Residues: CASSWYGANTGELFF.

The rearrangement uses TRBV5-5 and TRBJ1-5; D call uncertain. The germline V and J ends were trimmed by 2 bases and 2 bases, with 8 bases remaining between them. The CDR3 runs 14 residues. Germline CDR1 and CDR2: SGHKS and YYEKEE (reference sequence). This CDR3 reads CASSLAGRNQPQHF. The CDR3 region has the DNA TGTGCCAGCAGCTTAGCTGGGCGCAATCAGCCCCAGCATTTT.

This clonotype was seen a handful of times. The V and J genes are TRBV6-2 or TRBV6-3 and TRBJ1-5; D is undetermined. The CDR3 runs to 18 residues. V was pared by 3 bases and J by 7 bases, with 25 bases between. Germline V lookup: CDR1 MNHEY, CDR2 SVGEGT. In DNA form, the CDR3 reads TGTGCCAGCAGTTATCGACCGTTGGACGCCAGCCTCTGGCAGCCCCAGCATTTT. Translation: CASSYRPLDASLWQPQHF.

This clonotype has just a few counts. The genes are TRBV3-1 and TRBJ2-1; 7 bases match TRBD2. Unmatched junction bases numbered 10, after V lost 4 bases and J lost 4 bases. The germline V gene encodes CDR1 LGHDT and CDR2 YNNKEL (reference sequence). There are 16 residues in the CDR3. CDR3 sequence reads: CASSLLVSGEYNEQFF. CDR3 nucleotide sequence: TGTGCCAGCAGCCTTCTCGTAAGCGGGGAATACAATGAGCAGTTCTTC.

This clonotype was observed a few times. V and J are TRBV20-1 and TRBJ2-2, with 9 bases aligning to TRBD2. V was clipped by 0 bases and J by 7 bases; unmatched bases: 9. CDR1 and CDR2 (germline): DFQATT, SNEGSKA (reference sequence). There are 16 residues in the CDR3. The CDR3 DNA follows: TGCAGTGCTAGAGATTTTAGCGGGGGTTTTGGCGGGGAGCTGTTTTTT. It is translated as CSARDFSGGFGGELFF.

The chain links TRBV28 to TRBJ2-3; TRBD2 matches at 11 bases. The V gene's germline CDR1 is MDHEN and CDR2 SYDVKM. V was clipped by 6 bases and J by 4 bases; unmatched bases: 6. There are 15 residues in the CDR3. The DNA for the CDR3 is TGTGCCAGCAGGGTAGCGGGGGGGCCCGCAGATACGCAGTATTTT. The encoded protein is CASRVAGGPADTQYF.

This clonotype was recorded at least ten times. The chain has TRBV4-3 and TRBJ2-3; TRBD1 aligns across 8 bases. The V segment lost 5 bases and the J segment 9 bases; nucleotides outside the gene matches: 13. Germline V gene sequence: CDR1 LGHNA, CDR2 YSLEER. This CDR3 spans 15 amino acids. CDR3 in amino acids: CASSSLDRETRTQYF. CDR3 nucleotides: TGCGCCAGCAGCTCCTTGGACAGGGAGACACGGACGCAGTATTTT.

This clonotype has a count of ten or more. This chain links TRBV5-1 with TRBJ2-2, with TRBD2 identical over 8 bases. The germline CDR1 and CDR2 sequences are SGHRS and YFSETQ. V lost 4 bases and J lost 1; bases outside the gene matches: 3. The length of the CDR3 is 15 residues. DNA of the CDR3: TGCGCCAGCAGCCGTAGCGGGGTGAACACCGGGGAGCTGTTTTTT. Encoded protein: CASSRSGVNTGELFF.

Only a few counts were recorded for this clonotype. This sequence joins TRBV20-1 and TRBJ2-3, with 8 bases fitting TRBD2. This CDR3 is built from 15 residues. With V trimmed by 5 bases and J by 1 base, 8 bases remained unmatched. Germline values: CDR1 DFQATT, CDR2 SNEGSKA (reference sequence). The CDR3 protein is CSAGDSGARTDTQYF. As DNA, the CDR3 is TGCAGTGCTGGGGATAGCGGGGCGCGCACAGATACGCAGTATTTT.

This clonotype was seen more than once but under ten times. The chain links TRBV4-3 to TRBJ1-3, with D possibly TRBD1 on 5 matching bases. Germline V CDR1 and CDR2: LGHNA, YSLEER. V shed 1 base and J shed 4 bases, with 11 bases lying between them. This CDR3 contains 15 residues. CDR3 DNA: TGCGCCAGCAGCCAAGGGGGGTACGGAGGAAACACCATATATTTT. Its translation: CASSQGGYGGNTIYF.

This clonotype was picked up many times. The genes are TRBV6-6 and TRBJ2-5, with D unresolved. The V gene lost 4 bases and the J gene lost 5 bases, with 17 bases spanning the gap. The CDR3 has 15 amino acids. The germline gives CDR1 MNHNY, CDR2 SVGAGI (reference sequence). The CDR3 reads CASSFQSGEYETQYF. The CDR3 nucleotides read TGTGCCAGCAGTTTTCAGAGTGGGGAATATGAGACCCAGTACTTC.

This clonotype has only a few counts. This chain links TRBV20-1 with TRBJ1-3; D gene unclear. The V end lost 7 bases, the J end lost 4 bases, and 11 bases lay between the germline ends. CDR1 DFQATT and CDR2 SNEGSKA come from the germline V gene (reference sequence). CDR3 length equals 12 residues. DNA for the CDR3: TGCAGTGTGCGGCTGGCGGGAAACACCATATATTTT. Amino acids: CSVRLAGNTIYF.

This clonotype was counted between two and nine times. The V and J genes are TRBV29-1 and TRBJ2-3, with D perhaps assigned TRBD1 or TRBD2 (5 bases each). The ends were cut back, 4 bases at V and 2 bases at J, with 13 bases in the middle. Per germline, CDR1 SQVTM and CDR2 ANQGSEA. The CDR3 is made up of 14 amino acids. CDR3 DNA: TGCAGCGTTGGTAGCAGAGGGACCACAGATACGCAGTATTTT. This codes for CSVGSRGTTDTQYF.

This clonotype occurred a few times. The chain is built from TRBV9 and TRBJ1-1, with no clear D. Germline loops: CDR1 SGDLS, CDR2 YYNGEE. V gave up 4 bases and J gave up 4 bases, with 8 bases separating them. This CDR3 comprises 12 residues. This chain's CDR3 is CASSPASTEAFF. DNA of the CDR3: TGTGCCAGCAGCCCAGCATCCACTGAAGCTTTCTTT.

The chain employs TRBV20-1 and TRBJ2-7, with 7 bases lining up with TRBD1. The CDR3 is 14 amino acids. Per the germline V gene, CDR1 is DFQATT and CDR2 is SNEGSKA (reference sequence). With V trimmed by 6 bases and J by 3 bases, 11 bases remained unmatched. In DNA form, the CDR3 reads TGCAGTGCAACCGAGAGGGGGCGAAACTACGAGCAGTACGTC. Protein product: CSATERGRNYEQYV.

This clonotype was found many times. The chain employs TRBV7-9 and TRBJ2-3; D is uncertain. This CDR3 contains 12 residues. The V gene lost 3 bases and the J gene lost 6 bases, with 7 bases spanning the gap. From germline, CDR1 is SEHNR and CDR2 FQNEAQ (reference sequence). The CDR3 region is CASSFPGDTQYF. DNA of the CDR3: TGTGCCAGCAGCTTTCCTGGGGATACGCAGTATTTT.

In this sample, this clonotype turned up many times. The chain employs TRBV7-9 and TRBJ2-7; D not certain. This CDR3 has 16 residues. Germline V gene lookup returns CDR1 SEHNR and CDR2 FQNEAQ (reference sequence). Trimming shortened V by 4 bases and J by 1 base, and 17 bases separated the two germline ends. CDR3 amino acids: CASSSTSSVGSYEQYV. CDR3 nucleotides: TGTGCCAGCAGCTCCACCTCCTCGGTGGGGTCCTACGAGCAGTACGTC.

This clonotype has at least ten counts. The chain has TRBV5-1 and TRBJ1-1; D is ambiguous. Germline V gives CDR1 SGHRS, CDR2 YFSETQ. CDR3 length: 14 residues. The V gene lost 4 bases and the J gene lost 4 bases, with 14 bases spanning the gap. CDR3 protein: CASSPRVGGTEAFF. DNA of the CDR3: TGCGCCAGCAGCCCCCGGGTCGGAGGCACTGAAGCTTTCTTT.

J is TRBJ1-5 and V is TRBV5-1; TRBD1 matches at 9 bases. The ends lost 0 bases at V and 7 bases at J; junction bases unmatched: 5. The CDR3 length is 15 residues. Germline loops: CDR1 SGHRS, CDR2 YFSETQ. The CDR3 DNA reads as TGCGCCAGCAGCTTGGACGGACAGGGGAGCCAGCCCCAGCATTTT. This sequence encodes CASSLDGQGSQPQHF.

CDR3 coding DNA: TGTGCCAGCAGCTTAGAACGGGTAGGCACAGATACGCAGTATTTT. It is translated as CASSLERVGTDTQYF. J is TRBJ2-3 and V is TRBV7-2; D gene uncertain. CDR1 is SGHTA and CDR2 is FQGNSA in the germline V gene. Trimming left V 1 base short and J 1 base short, with 9 bases between. The CDR3 has 15 amino acids.

This clonotype was counted a few times. V usage is TRBV4-1 and J usage is TRBJ2-3, with D unresolved. The V gene's germline CDR1 is MGHRA and CDR2 YSYEKL. V was cut by 2 bases and J by 3 bases, with 15 bases left in between. The CDR3 consists of 16 residues. The CDR3: CASSQSTGIRTDTQYF. The CDR3 DNA is TGCGCCAGCAGCCAATCTACGGGCATACGTACAGATACGCAGTATTTT.

The rearrangement links TRBV11-2 to TRBJ2-7; the match to TRBD1 covers 9 bases. Germline V gene data show CDR1 as SGHAT and CDR2 as FQNNGV. V was clipped by 4 bases and J by 5 bases; unmatched bases: 6. CDR3 length: 14 amino acids. The CDR3: CASSSGQGLNEQYF. The CDR3 DNA sequence: TGTGCCAGCAGCTCCGGACAGGGGTTGAACGAGCAGTACTTC.

The chain carries TRBV11-3 and TRBJ2-7, with a weak D call TRBD1 (6 bases). The CDR3 contains 17 residues. Germline-derived CDR1 and CDR2 are SGHNT and YENEEA. Trimming cost V 5 bases and J 3 bases, with 23 bases left between them. The CDR3 bases are TGTGCCAGCAGCCGACTTTGGACAGACCACCGTAGCTACGAGCAGTACGTC. Protein: CASSRLWTDHRSYEQYV.

The chain carries TRBV3-1 and TRBJ2-5; 7 nucleotides match TRBD2. V trimming: 8 bases; J trimming: 5 bases; junction bases outside the gene matches: 20. Germline V CDR1 and CDR2: LGHDT, YNNKEL (reference sequence). CDR3 length: 17 amino acids. The CDR3: CASSPDQRGTDGETQYF. The CDR3 DNA sequence: TGTGCCAGCTCACCGGACCAGCGGGGAACCGATGGGGAGACCCAGTACTTC.

The genes are TRBV7-2 and TRBJ1-6; D ambiguous. The V end lost 5 bases, the J end lost 5 bases, and 22 bases lay between the germline ends. The CDR3 totals 18 residues. CDR1 SGHTA and CDR2 FQGNSA come from the germline V gene. The CDR3 DNA sequence: TGTGCCAGCAGCCCGAGTTGGGTATCAGTCCTCCATAATTCACCCCTCCACTTT. As protein: CASSPSWVSVLHNSPLHF.

This clonotype was counted only a few times. This rearrangement joins TRBV20-1 to TRBJ1-1; D unclear. Per germline, CDR1 DFQATT and CDR2 SNEGSKA (reference sequence). V dropped 3 bases and J dropped 1 base, with 12 bases sitting between them. The length of the CDR3 is 14 residues. For the CDR3, the DNA is TGCAGTGCTAGTGAGAGGGCATGGAACACTGAAGCTTTCTTT. This sequence encodes CSASERAWNTEAFF.

In this sample, this clonotype turned up many times. The rearrangement links TRBV6-6 to TRBJ1-4; D unresolved. Deletions cut 8 bases from V and 0 bases from J, with 13 bases between. The germline V gene has CDR1 MNHNY and CDR2 SVGAGI (reference sequence). The CDR3 extends over 15 amino acids. The CDR3 DNA reads as TGTGCCAGCCCACCGGCGGAAGCAACTAATGAAAAACTGTTTTTT. Its translation: CASPPAEATNEKLFF.